The 26 T cell receptor beta chains below come from one sample, sequenced in a study of tumor-infiltrating lymphocytes in localized non-small cell lung cancer. Libraries were prepared by immunoSEQ multiplex PCR; TCRdb keeps only in-frame clonotypes and omits some of them. The table lists about 7,600 clones, about 80% of them singletons, with 6.5% to 9.5% in the top ten. The sample consisted of uninvolved lung tissue not adjacent to the tumor. These receptors all come from a human donor with non-small cell lung cancer.

The rearrangement links TRBV19 to TRBJ2-1; 11 bases align to TRBD2. The CDR3 consists of 16 residues. V lost 3 bases to trimming and J lost 7 bases; unmatched junction nucleotides: 8. Germline V gene data show CDR1 as LNHDA and CDR2 as SQIVND (reference sequence). The CDR3 is CASSMGSGRARNEQFF. The CDR3 region has the DNA TGTGCCAGTAGTATGGGTAGCGGGAGGGCTAGGAATGAGCAGTTCTTC.

V gene TRBV4-3 combines with J gene TRBJ1-4; 8 bases map to TRBD1. Germline values: CDR1 LGHNA, CDR2 YSLEER. J gave up 0 bases and V 0 bases, and 6 bases lay outside the gene matches. This CDR3 has 18 amino acids. The CDR3 here is CASSQEWTGLTTNEKLFF. The CDR3, as DNA: TGCGCCAGCAGCCAAGAGTGGACAGGGCTTACAACTAATGAAAAACTGTTTTTT.

The genes are TRBV7-9 and TRBJ2-7; D perhaps matches TRBD2 (6 bases). Germline lookup yields CDR1 SEHNR and CDR2 FQNEAQ (reference sequence). This CDR3 spans 13 amino acids. V lost 2 bases, J lost 5 bases, and 10 bases lay in between. The CDR3 sequence: CASSLWGGNEQYF. The CDR3 DNA reads as TGTGCCAGCAGCTTATGGGGCGGGAACGAGCAGTACTTC. The variable domain in full, completed from reference TRBV7-9 and TRBJ2-7, reads DTGVSQNPRHKITKRGQNVTFRCDPISEHNRLYWYRQTLGQGPEFLTYFQNEAQLEKSRLLSDRFSAERPKGSFSTLEIQRTEQGDSAMYLCASSLWGGNEQYFGPGTRLTVT.

This clone is labeled medium-sized (0.01 to 0.1%). The chain combines TRBV9 with TRBJ1-2; the D is unclear. Germline loops: CDR1 SGDLS, CDR2 YYNGEE. V was trimmed by 4 bases and J by 8 bases, leaving 21 bases between them. This CDR3 has 15 residues. The CDR3 loop is CASSSRVSMDGGYTF. CDR3 bases: TGTGCCAGCAGCTCCCGTGTTAGCATGGACGGAGGCTACACCTTC.

This rearrangement joins TRBV7-2 to TRBJ2-3; D gene ambiguous. Germline V gene lookup returns CDR1 SGHTA and CDR2 FQGNSA. V was clipped by 3 bases and J by 8 bases, with 15 bases between them. The CDR3 is 14 residues long. Here the CDR3 reads CASSLSTDLGTQYF. The CDR3, as DNA: TGTGCCAGCAGCTTGTCCACAGATTTGGGTACGCAGTATTTT. The full variable domain, in which reference TRBV7-2 and TRBJ2-3 provide the parts outside the CDR3, is GAGVSQSPSNKVTEKGKDVELRCDPISGHTALYWYRQSLGQGLEFLIYFQGNSAPDKSGLPSDRFSAERTGGSVSTLTIQRTQQEDSAVYLCASSLSTDLGTQYFGPGTRLTVL.

This chain links TRBV30 with TRBJ2-7, with TRBD1 matching over 7 bases. This CDR3 region has 13 residues. V dropped 4 bases and J dropped 3; count of bases not matched to a gene: 6. Germline CDR1 reads GTSNPN; CDR2 reads SVGIG (reference sequence). The CDR3 nucleotides read TGTGCCTGGACGGACAGGCGATTCTACGAGCAGTACTTC. This encodes CAWTDRRFYEQYF.

The chain couples TRBV2 to TRBJ1-1; D perhaps matches TRBD1 (5 bases). CDR1 and CDR2 from the germline V gene are SNHLY and FYNNEI. Trimming removed 6 bases from V and 3 bases from J, with 11 bases in between. The CDR3 is 13 amino acids. CDR3 DNA sequence: TGTGCCAGCAGGATGACAGTCGACACTGAAGCTTTCTTT. It yields the protein CASRMTVDTEAFF. The variable domain in full, completed from reference TRBV2 and TRBJ1-1, reads EPEVTQTPSHQVTQMGQEVILRCVPISNHLYFYWYRQILGQKVEFLVSFYNNEISEKSEIFDDQFSVERPDGSNFTLKIRSTKLEDSAMYFCASRMTVDTEAFFGQGTRLTVV.

The rearrangement uses TRBV9 and TRBJ1-1; 10 bases line up with TRBD1. Germline CDR1 is SGDLS and CDR2 is YYNGEE. CDR3 size: 15 residues. The V segment lost 3 bases and the J segment 2 bases; nucleotides outside the gene matches: 4. CDR3 nucleotide sequence: TGTGCCAGCAGCGCGGGGGACAGGGGAAACACTGAAGCTTTCTTT. Amino acid sequence: CASSAGDRGNTEAFF.

The V and J genes are TRBV12-5 and TRBJ2-7, with TRBD1 identical over 8 bases. CDR3 size: 13 residues. In germline, CDR1 is LGHNT, CDR2 FRNRAP. The V gene end was trimmed by 1 base and the J gene end by 4 bases; junction bases not matched to a gene: 0. The CDR3 region is CASGLDRGYEQYF. For the CDR3, the DNA is TGTGCTAGTGGTTTGGACAGGGGGTACGAGCAGTACTTC.

This chain uses TRBV9 with TRBJ2-1; 8 bases align to TRBD1. V lost 2 bases, J lost 7 bases, and 2 bases stayed unmatched. Germline V CDR1 and CDR2: SGDLS, YYNGEE. CDR3 length: 13 residues. The CDR3 region has the DNA TGTGCCAGCAGCGTGGGACAGGTGAATGAGCAGTTCTTC. Amino acids: CASSVGQVNEQFF.

The rearrangement joins TRBV7-2 to TRBJ2-3; D is ambiguous. Trimming shortened V by 7 bases and J by 2 bases, and 10 bases separated the two germline ends. The length of the CDR3 is 13 residues. CDR1 is SGHTA, CDR2 FQGNSA, per germline. CDR3 nucleotides: TGTGCCAGCACTACGATGATCACAGATACGCAGTATTTT. As protein: CASTTMITDTQYF.

V usage is TRBV9 and J usage is TRBJ1-3; D may be TRBD1 (5 bases). CDR3 size: 16 residues. Germline values: CDR1 SGDLS, CDR2 YYNGEE. Trimming pared 4 bases from V and 4 bases from J, leaving 18 bases between. CDR3 in amino acids: CASSPSGAAAGNTIYF. The CDR3 coding sequence is TGTGCCAGCAGCCCGAGCGGGGCCGCGGCCGGAAACACCATATATTTT.

V is TRBV9 and J is TRBJ2-2; a possible D gene is TRBD2 (5 bases). V lost 2 bases and J lost 7, with 12 bases in between. Germline CDR1 SGDLS, CDR2 YYNGEE. The CDR3 is made up of 14 amino acids. CDR3 nucleotides: TGTGCCAGCAGCGTTACGTCCGGGATCGGGGAGCTGTTTTTT. Its protein is CASSVTSGIGELFF. Drawing the rest from reference TRBV9 and TRBJ2-2, the complete variable domain is DSGVTQTPKHLITATGQRVTLRCSPRSGDLSVYWYQQSLDQGLQFLIQYYNGEERAKGNILERFSAQQFPDLHSELNLSSLELGDSALYFCASSVTSGIGELFFGEGSRLTVL.

This CDR3 is CASSQGTGLNPEAFF. CDR3 in DNA: TGTGCCAGCAGCCAAGGGACAGGGTTAAATCCTGAAGCTTTCTTT. This rearrangement joins TRBV4-2 to TRBJ1-1; 8 nucleotides line up with TRBD1. CDR1 is LGHNA, CDR2 YNFKEQ, per germline. The CDR3 has 15 amino acids. V lost 1 base and J lost 6; bases outside the gene matches: 7.

This clone was detected only a few times. The chain employs TRBV7-9 and TRBJ2-1; TRBD2 matches 8 bases. This CDR3 region has 15 residues. The germline V gene has CDR1 SEHNR and CDR2 FQNEAQ (reference sequence). J gave up 12 bases and V 5 bases, and 15 bases lay outside the gene matches. CDR3 protein: CASSPGGAGGLRQFF. In nucleotides, the CDR3 is TGTGCCAGCAGCCCTGGGGGGGCGGGAGGTTTAAGGCAGTTCTTC.

The V gene is TRBV6-6, the J gene TRBJ1-2, with TRBD1 as a possible D gene (5 bases). Germline CDR1 and CDR2: MNHNY and SVGAGI (reference sequence). V lost 4 bases and J 2 bases, leaving 5 bases between the germline ends. The CDR3 spans 12 residues. The CDR3 DNA sequence: TGTGCCAGCAGTTGGGGCAACTATGGCTACACCTTC. This sequence encodes CASSWGNYGYTF.

This clone is a singleton in its sample. This chain links TRBV14 with TRBJ2-1; D unclear. Germline CDR1 reads SGHDN; CDR2 reads FVKESK. Trimming took off 3 bases at V and 5 bases at J, with 8 bases between the two ends. This CDR3 has 13 amino acids. This chain's CDR3 is CASSHSTNNEQFF. CDR3 nucleotides: TGTGCCAGCAGCCATTCAACGAACAATGAGCAGTTCTTC.

The chain joins TRBV7-9 to TRBJ2-2, with 9 bases identical to TRBD2. The ends lost 4 bases at V and 5 bases at J; junction bases unmatched: 5. The CDR3 spans 15 residues. CDR1 and CDR2 from the germline V gene are SEHNR and FQNEAQ (reference sequence). DNA for the CDR3: TGTGCCAGCAGCTCAGTTACTAGCGGGACCGGGGAGCTGTTTTTT. As protein: CASSSVTSGTGELFF.

The chain combines TRBV7-2 with TRBJ2-1; D may be TRBD1 (5 bases). CDR3 length equals 13 residues. V shed 4 bases and J shed 10 bases, with 14 bases lying between them. Germline V gene sequence: CDR1 SGHTA, CDR2 FQGNSA. Here the CDR3 reads CASSSLQRQEQFF. The DNA of the CDR3 is TGTGCCAGCAGCTCCCTTCAACGACAGGAGCAGTTCTTC. The variable domain in full, with the rest retrieved from reference TRBV7-2 and TRBJ2-1, is GAGVSQSPSNKVTEKGKDVELRCDPISGHTALYWYRQSLGQGLEFLIYFQGNSAPDKSGLPSDRFSAERTGGSVSTLTIQRTQQEDSAVYLCASSSLQRQEQFFGPGTRLTVL.

The chain is built from TRBV30 and TRBJ2-3; 8 positions agree with TRBD2. The germline V gene has CDR1 GTSNPN and CDR2 SVGIG (reference sequence). Trimming at V came to 5 bases and at J to 2 bases, leaving 6 bases not matched to a gene. The CDR3 contains 14 residues. CDR3 loop: CAWSRTSLTDTQYF. CDR3 coding DNA: TGTGCCTGGTCCCGGACTAGCCTCACAGATACGCAGTATTTT.

The rearrangement uses TRBV29-1 and TRBJ2-1; 7 nucleotides agree with TRBD1. Germline V gives CDR1 SQVTM, CDR2 ANQGSEA. V shed 5 bases and J 5 bases; nucleotides not matched to a gene: 6. The CDR3 consists of 13 residues. The CDR3 reads CSVLGRGNNEQFF. CDR3 nucleotides: TGCAGCGTTTTAGGCAGGGGGAACAATGAGCAGTTCTTC.

V gene TRBV28 combines with J gene TRBJ2-7; possible D gene TRBD2, 5 bases. The germline gives CDR1 MDHEN, CDR2 SYDVKM. The V end lost 5 bases, the J end lost 5 bases, and 19 bases lay between the germline ends. This CDR3 is built from 15 residues. The CDR3 is CASSAPGVGVDEQYF. CDR3 coding DNA: TGTGCCAGCAGTGCCCCCGGGGTAGGCGTCGACGAGCAGTACTTC.

The rearrangement joins TRBV19 to TRBJ2-2; D might be TRBD1 (5 bases). Between the trimmed V and J ends, which lost 10 bases and 7 bases, there was a span of 13 bases. The germline V gene has CDR1 LNHDA and CDR2 SQIVND (reference sequence). The CDR3 runs to 12 residues. The chain's CDR3 is CATRQLHGELFF. The CDR3 nucleotides read TGTGCCACCAGACAGTTACACGGGGAGCTGTTTTTT.

Only one count was recorded for this clone. CDR3 coding DNA: TGCGCCAGCAGCCTGGGACAGGGCCCGCCCTATGGCTACACCTTC. Translating gives CASSLGQGPPYGYTF. V is TRBV5-1 and J is TRBJ1-2; 9 positions match TRBD1. Per germline, CDR1 SGHRS and CDR2 YFSETQ. J lost 4 bases, V lost 4 bases, and 8 bases had no gene match. The length of the CDR3 is 15 residues. Together with reference TRBV5-1 and TRBJ1-2, the CDR3 gives the full variable domain: KAGVTQTPRYLIKTRGQQVTLSCSPISGHRSVSWYQQTPGQGLQFLFEYFSETQRNKGNFPGRFSGRQFSNSRSEMNVSTLELGDSALYLCASSLGQGPPYGYTFGSGTRLTVV.

CDR3 nucleotide sequence: TGTGCCAGCAGTCCTGCCGGACTTTCTGAGCATTTT. It translates to CASSPAGLSEHF. V and J are TRBV28 and TRBJ1-5; D is ambiguous. V was clipped by 5 bases and J by 14 bases, with 16 bases between them. The CDR3 has 12 amino acids. Germline V gene lookup returns CDR1 MDHEN and CDR2 SYDVKM.

This clone showed up just a few times. V usage is TRBV2 and J usage is TRBJ1-1; D may be TRBD1 (5 bases). Germline CDR1 SNHLY, CDR2 FYNNEI. Between the trimmed V and J ends, which lost 6 bases and 1 base, there was a span of 12 bases. The CDR3 contains 14 residues. The DNA for the CDR3 is TGTGCCAGCAGCAAACAGGCAGCGAACACTGAAGCTTTCTTT. Its translation is CASSKQAANTEAFF.